Shown below are 13 T cell receptor beta chains from a single sample sequenced in a study of blood T cells in healthy people across ages. The authors ran a second PCR of about 7 to 12 cycles using a sample-barcoded 5' primer and a J-beta primer mix. TCRdb analysed the 5' RACE reads with MiXCR anew, one entry per CDR3 protein. The sample shows around 1,000,000 distinct CDR3 sequences, roughly a quarter of them seen only once. This same sample was also part of a study on T cells of mothers and their children.

Material: blood. These TCRs come from a girl aged 2-10 years in good health.

This chain uses TRBV3-1 with TRBJ1-6; 7 bases are a match to TRBD1. Germline V gene sequence: CDR1 LGHDT, CDR2 YNNKEL (reference sequence). The CDR3 is 17 amino acids. Trimming took 0 bases from V and 11 from J; bases not matched to a gene: 13. CDR3 bases: TGTGCCAGCAGCCAAGAGTTCCCCGGTGGACAGGACGCACCCCTCCACTTT. It is translated as CASSQEFPGGQDAPLHF.

This clonotype was seen a few times. DNA for the CDR3: TGTGCCAGCAGCCAAGTCCTAGACCTTAATGAGCAGTTCTTC. Its translation: CASSQVLDLNEQFF. The chain combines TRBV3-1 with TRBJ2-1, with D unresolved. The CDR3 consists of 14 residues. Trimming pared 1 base from V and 7 bases from J, leaving 11 bases between. CDR1 and CDR2 from the germline V gene are LGHDT and YNNKEL (reference sequence).

This chain joins TRBV7-2 and TRBJ2-7; D possibly corresponds to TRBD2 (6 bases). The germline V gene has CDR1 SGHTA and CDR2 FQGNSA. V was trimmed by 5 bases and J by 1 base, leaving 12 bases between them. CDR3 length equals 14 residues. The CDR3 sequence is CASSPRSGSYEQYF. The CDR3 DNA reads TGTGCCAGCAGCCCTCGTAGCGGATCCTACGAGCAGTACTTC.

The chain combines TRBV3-1 with TRBJ1-1; D is uncertain. V shed 2 bases and J shed 6 bases, with 7 bases lying between them. The CDR3 runs 12 residues. CDR1 is LGHDT and CDR2 is YNNKEL in the germline V gene (reference sequence). The CDR3 reads CASSQSRAEAFF. DNA for the CDR3: TGTGCCAGCAGCCAAAGTAGAGCTGAAGCTTTCTTT.

The rearrangement uses TRBV25-1 and TRBJ1-2, with TRBD1 identical over 7 bases. Germline trimming cut 5 bases from V and 2 bases from J; bases unmatched to any gene: 5. From germline, CDR1 is MGHDK and CDR2 SYGVNS. This CDR3 is built from 14 residues. CDR3 sequence (DNA): TGTGCCAGCAGTCAGACAGGGTTCAACTATGGCTACACCTTC. It translates to CASSQTGFNYGYTF.

The V call is TRBV21-1, the J call TRBJ2-3; TRBD1 is taken as the D call from the table, unchecked against the DNA. TRBV21-1 is recorded as a pseudogene. This CDR3 contains 14 residues. CDR3 sequence reads: CASTQGVETDTQYF. In DNA, the CDR3 is TGTGCCAGCACACAGGGGGTTGAAACAGATACGCAGTATTTT.

In this sample, this clonotype turned up a few times. The chain links TRBV10-1 to TRBJ2-7; 8 nucleotides agree with TRBD1. With the DNA end fitting TRBJ2-5 better, the J assignment may be wrong. The germline V gene encodes CDR1 WNHNN and CDR2 SYGVQD (reference sequence). This CDR3 comprises 15 residues. The CDR3 loop reads CASSEDGTGQETQYF. The CDR3 coding sequence is TGCGCCAGCAGTGAAGACGGGACAGGACAAGAGACCCAGTACTTC.

The V gene is TRBV5-1, the J gene TRBJ1-3; D gene unclear. The germline CDR1 and CDR2 sequences are SGHRS and YFSETQ. The CDR3 consists of 14 residues. V shed 3 bases and J shed 0 bases, with 7 bases lying between them. The CDR3 bases are TGCGCCAGCAGCTCCGTTCCCTCTGGAAACACCATATATTTT. It yields the protein CASSSVPSGNTIYF.

This clonotype was found a few times. The chain carries TRBV7-9 and TRBJ2-1; perhaps D is TRBD1 or TRBD2 (5 bases each). The J call is uncertain, as TRBJ2-7 better fits the DNA end. Germline V gene sequence: CDR1 SEHNR, CDR2 FQNEAQ (reference sequence). The CDR3 totals 17 residues. CDR3 in amino acids: CASSSLNPGPVTGLQYF. In DNA, the CDR3 is TGTGCCAGCAGCTCTCTTAATCCGGGACCGGTTACGGGTTTGCAGTACTTC.

The rearrangement joins TRBV29-1 to TRBJ2-5, with D hard to call. V lost 7 bases to trimming and J lost 3 bases, with 21 bases between them. Per the germline V gene, CDR1 is SQVTM and CDR2 is ANQGSEA. There are 15 residues in the CDR3. CDR3 nucleotides: TGCAGCGCCCAACTACGAGACAAACGCAAAGAGACCCAGTACTTC. Translated, it gives CSAQLRDKRKETQYF.

The chain couples TRBV5-5 to TRBJ2-5, with a tentative D call TRBD2 (6 bases). The DNA end lines up better with TRBJ2-1; the J call may be wrong. CDR3 size: 15 residues. CDR1 is SGHKS and CDR2 is YYEKEE in the germline V gene (reference sequence). CDR3: CASSLGDSLYDEQFF. The DNA for the CDR3 is TGTGCCAGCAGCTTGGGGGACTCCTTGTACGATGAGCAGTTCTTC.

The V gene is TRBV6-4, the J gene TRBJ1-2, with no clear D. The CDR3 has 13 amino acids. The germline V and J ends were trimmed by 0 bases and 6 bases, with 8 bases remaining between them. Germline V lookup: CDR1 MRHNA, CDR2 SNTAGT. As DNA, the CDR3 is TGTGCCAGCAGTGACTCGAATCTCGATGGCTACACCTTC. Protein sequence: CASSDSNLDGYTF.

The table lists this clonotype with a few counts. The gene calls are TRBV5-1 and TRBJ2-4; TRBD2 matches 9 bases. There are 14 residues in the CDR3. Germline V lookup: CDR1 SGHRS, CDR2 YFSETQ. V shed 1 base and J 9 bases; nucleotides not matched to a gene: 5. The CDR3 sequence is CASSLYSGSTIQYF. The CDR3, as DNA: TGCGCCAGCAGCTTGTATAGCGGGAGTACCATTCAGTACTTC.